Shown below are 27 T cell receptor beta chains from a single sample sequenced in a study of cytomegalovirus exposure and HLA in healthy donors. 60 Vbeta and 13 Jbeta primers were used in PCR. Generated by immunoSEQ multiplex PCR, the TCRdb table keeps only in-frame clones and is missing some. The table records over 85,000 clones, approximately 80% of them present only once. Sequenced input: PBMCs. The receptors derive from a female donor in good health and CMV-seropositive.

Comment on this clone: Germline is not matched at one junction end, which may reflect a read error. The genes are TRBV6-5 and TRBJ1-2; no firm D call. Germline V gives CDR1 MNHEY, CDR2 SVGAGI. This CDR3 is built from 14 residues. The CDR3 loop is CASSYSASKYGYTF. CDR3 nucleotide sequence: TGTGCCAGCAGTTACTCTGCCTCTAAATATGGCTACACCTTC.

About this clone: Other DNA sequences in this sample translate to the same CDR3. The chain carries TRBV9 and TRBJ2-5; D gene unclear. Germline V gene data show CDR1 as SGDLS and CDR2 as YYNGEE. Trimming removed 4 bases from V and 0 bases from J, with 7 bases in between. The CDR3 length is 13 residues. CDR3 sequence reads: CASSPGYQETQYF. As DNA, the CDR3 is TGTGCCAGCAGCCCCGGGTACCAAGAGACCCAGTACTTC.

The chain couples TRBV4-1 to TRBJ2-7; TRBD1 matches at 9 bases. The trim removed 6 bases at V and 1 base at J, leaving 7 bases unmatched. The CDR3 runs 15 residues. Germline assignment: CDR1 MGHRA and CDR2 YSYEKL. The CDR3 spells CASRQTGTGSYEQYF. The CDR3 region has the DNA TGCGCCAGCAGACAGACTGGGACAGGGTCCTACGAGCAGTACTTC.

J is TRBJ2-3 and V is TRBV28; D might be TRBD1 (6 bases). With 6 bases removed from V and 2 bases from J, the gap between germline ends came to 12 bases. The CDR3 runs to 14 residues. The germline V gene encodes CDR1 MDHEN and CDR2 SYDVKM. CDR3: CASSPQGVTDTQYF. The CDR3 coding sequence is TGTGCCAGCAGCCCACAGGGAGTCACAGATACGCAGTATTTT.

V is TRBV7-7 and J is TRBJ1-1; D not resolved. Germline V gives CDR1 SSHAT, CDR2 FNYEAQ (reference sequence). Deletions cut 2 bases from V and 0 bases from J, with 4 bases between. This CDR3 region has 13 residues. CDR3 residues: CASSLQVNTEAFF. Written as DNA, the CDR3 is TGTGCCAGCAGCTTACAGGTGAACACTGAAGCTTTCTTT. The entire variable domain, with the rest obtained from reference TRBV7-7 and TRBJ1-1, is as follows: GAGVSQSPRYKVTKRGQDVTLRCDPISSHATLYWYQQALGQGPEFLTYFNYEAQPDKSGLPSDRFSAERPEGSISTLTIQRTEQRDSAMYRCASSLQVNTEAFFGQGTRLTVV.

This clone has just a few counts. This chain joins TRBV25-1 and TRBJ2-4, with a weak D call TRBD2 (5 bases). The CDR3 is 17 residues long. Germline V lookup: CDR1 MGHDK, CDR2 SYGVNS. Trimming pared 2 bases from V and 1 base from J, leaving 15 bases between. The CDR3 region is CASSENREQLAKNIQYF. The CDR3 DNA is TGTGCCAGCAGTGAAAACCGGGAACAGCTGGCCAAAAACATTCAGTACTTC.

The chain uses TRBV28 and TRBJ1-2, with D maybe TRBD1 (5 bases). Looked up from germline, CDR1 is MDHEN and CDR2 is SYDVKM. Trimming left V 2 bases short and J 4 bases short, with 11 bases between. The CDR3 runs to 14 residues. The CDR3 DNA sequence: TGTGCCAGCAGTTTACCCCAGGGAGGCTATGGCTACACCTTC. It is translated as CASSLPQGGYGYTF.

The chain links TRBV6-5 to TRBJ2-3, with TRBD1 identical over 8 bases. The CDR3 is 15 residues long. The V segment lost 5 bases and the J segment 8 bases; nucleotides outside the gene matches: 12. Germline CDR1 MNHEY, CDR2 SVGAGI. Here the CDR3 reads CASSLAGTGFITQYF. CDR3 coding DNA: TGTGCCAGCAGTCTAGCCGGGACAGGCTTTATTACGCAGTATTTT.

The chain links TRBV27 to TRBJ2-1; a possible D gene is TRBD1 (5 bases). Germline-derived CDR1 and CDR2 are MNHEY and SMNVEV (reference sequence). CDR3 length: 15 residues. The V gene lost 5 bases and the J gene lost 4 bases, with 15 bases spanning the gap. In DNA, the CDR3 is TGTGCCAGCAGTCTTTACCGACAGCTTTACAATGAGCAGTTCTTC. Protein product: CASSLYRQLYNEQFF.

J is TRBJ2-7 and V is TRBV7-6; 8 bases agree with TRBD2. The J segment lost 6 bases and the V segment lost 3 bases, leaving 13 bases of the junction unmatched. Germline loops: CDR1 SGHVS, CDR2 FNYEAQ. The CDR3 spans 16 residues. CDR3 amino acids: CASSLGAGGPTSEQYF. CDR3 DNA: TGTGCCAGCAGCTTGGGGGCGGGAGGTCCCACGAGCGAGCAGTACTTC.

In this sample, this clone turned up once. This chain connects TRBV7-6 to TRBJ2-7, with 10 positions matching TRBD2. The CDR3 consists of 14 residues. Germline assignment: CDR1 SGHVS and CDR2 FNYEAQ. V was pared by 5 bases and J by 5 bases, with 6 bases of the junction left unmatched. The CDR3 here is CASSPGLAVHEQYF. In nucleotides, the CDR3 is TGTGCCAGCAGCCCTGGACTAGCGGTCCACGAGCAGTACTTC.

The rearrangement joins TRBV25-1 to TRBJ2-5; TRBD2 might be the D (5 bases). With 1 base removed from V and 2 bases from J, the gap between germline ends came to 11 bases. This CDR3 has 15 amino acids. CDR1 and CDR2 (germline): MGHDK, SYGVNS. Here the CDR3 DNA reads TGTGCCAGCAGTGAATCTGACTACCAACAAGAGACCCAGTACTTC. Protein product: CASSESDYQQETQYF.

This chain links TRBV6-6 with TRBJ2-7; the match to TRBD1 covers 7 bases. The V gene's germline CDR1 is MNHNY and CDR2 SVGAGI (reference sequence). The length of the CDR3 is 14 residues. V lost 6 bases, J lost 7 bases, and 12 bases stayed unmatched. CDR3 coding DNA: TGTGCCAGCAGCTATCGACAGGGCACAAATGAGCAGTACTTC. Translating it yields CASSYRQGTNEQYF.

In nucleotides, the CDR3 is TGTGCCAGCAGCTCAACCTTAGCGGGAGGTTTGGATGGGGCCAACGTCCTGACTTTC. As protein: CASSSTLAGGLDGANVLTF. The chain uses TRBV7-9 and TRBJ2-6; 10 bases are a match to TRBD2. Germline V gene sequence: CDR1 SEHNR, CDR2 FQNEAQ (reference sequence). J lost 3 bases, V lost 4 bases, and 12 bases had no gene match. CDR3 size: 19 residues.

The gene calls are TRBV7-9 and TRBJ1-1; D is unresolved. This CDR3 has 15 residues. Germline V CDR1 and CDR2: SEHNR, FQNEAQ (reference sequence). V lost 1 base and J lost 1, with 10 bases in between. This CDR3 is CASSLGHIENTEAFF. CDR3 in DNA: TGTGCCAGCAGCTTAGGTCACATTGAGAACACTGAAGCTTTCTTT. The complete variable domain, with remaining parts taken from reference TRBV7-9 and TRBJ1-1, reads DTGVSQNPRHKITKRGQNVTFRCDPISEHNRLYWYRQTLGQGPEFLTYFQNEAQLEKSRLLSDRFSAERPKGSFSTLEIQRTEQGDSAMYLCASSLGHIENTEAFFGQGTRLTVV.

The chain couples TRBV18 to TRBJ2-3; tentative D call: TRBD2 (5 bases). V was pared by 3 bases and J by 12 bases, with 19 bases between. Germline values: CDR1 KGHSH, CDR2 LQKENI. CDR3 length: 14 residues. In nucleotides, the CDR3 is TGTGCCAGCTCACCCCCAGAGGGAATGTCCGGCCAGTATTTT. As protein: CASSPPEGMSGQYF.

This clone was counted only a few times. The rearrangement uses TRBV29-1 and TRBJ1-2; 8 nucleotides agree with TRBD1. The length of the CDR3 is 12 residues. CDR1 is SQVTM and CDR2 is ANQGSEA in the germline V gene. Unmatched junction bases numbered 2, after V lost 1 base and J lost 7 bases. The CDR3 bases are TGCAGCGTTGAAGGGACAGGGATTGGCTACACCTTC. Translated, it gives CSVEGTGIGYTF.

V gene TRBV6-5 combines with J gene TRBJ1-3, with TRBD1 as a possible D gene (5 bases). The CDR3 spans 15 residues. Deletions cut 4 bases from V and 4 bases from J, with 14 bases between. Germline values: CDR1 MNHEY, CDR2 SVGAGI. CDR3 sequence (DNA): TGTGCCAGCAGTTCAGGGTATTCTCCCGGAAACACCATATATTTT. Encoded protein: CASSSGYSPGNTIYF.

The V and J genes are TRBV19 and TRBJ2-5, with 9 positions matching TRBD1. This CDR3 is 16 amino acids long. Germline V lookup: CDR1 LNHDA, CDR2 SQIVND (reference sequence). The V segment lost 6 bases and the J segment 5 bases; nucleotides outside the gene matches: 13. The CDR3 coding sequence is TGTGCCAGTAGCTATTGGACAGGGGTCGGTTTGGAGACCCAGTACTTC. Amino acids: CASSYWTGVGLETQYF. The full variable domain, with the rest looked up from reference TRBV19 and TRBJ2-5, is DGGITQSPKYLFRKEGQNVTLSCEQNLNHDAMYWYRQDPGQGLRLIYYSQIVNDFQKGDIAEGYSVSREKKESFPLTVTSAQKNPTAFYLCASSYWTGVGLETQYFGPGTRLLVL.

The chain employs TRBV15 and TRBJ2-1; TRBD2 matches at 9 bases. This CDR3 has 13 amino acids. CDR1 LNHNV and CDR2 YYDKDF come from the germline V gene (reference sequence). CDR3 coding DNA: TGTCCGGGGGCATTAGCGGGGGACAATGAGCAGTTCTTC. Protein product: CPGALAGDNEQFF.

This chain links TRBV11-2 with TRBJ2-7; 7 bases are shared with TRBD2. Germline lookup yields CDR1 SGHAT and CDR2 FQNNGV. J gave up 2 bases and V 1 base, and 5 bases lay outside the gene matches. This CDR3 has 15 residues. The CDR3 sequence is CASSLGGSGTYEQYF. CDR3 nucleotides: TGTGCCAGCAGCTTAGGTGGCAGCGGGACCTACGAGCAGTACTTC.

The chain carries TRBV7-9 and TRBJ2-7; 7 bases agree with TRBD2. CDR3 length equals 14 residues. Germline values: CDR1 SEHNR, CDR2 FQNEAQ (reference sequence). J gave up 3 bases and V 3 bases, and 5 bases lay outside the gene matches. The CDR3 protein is CASSFFTSVYEQYF. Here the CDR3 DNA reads TGTGCCAGCAGCTTTTTTACTAGCGTCTACGAGCAGTACTTC.

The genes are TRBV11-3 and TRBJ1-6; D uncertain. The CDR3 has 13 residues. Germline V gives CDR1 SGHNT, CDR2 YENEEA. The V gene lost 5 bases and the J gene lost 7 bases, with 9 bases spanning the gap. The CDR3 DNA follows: TGTGCCAGCAGCCTGGATAGCAATTCACCCCTCCACTTT. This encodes CASSLDSNSPLHF.

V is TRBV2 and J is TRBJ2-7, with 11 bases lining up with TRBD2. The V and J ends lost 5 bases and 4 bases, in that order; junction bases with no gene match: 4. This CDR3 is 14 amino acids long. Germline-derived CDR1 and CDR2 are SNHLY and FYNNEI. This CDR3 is CASSPGTSGYEQYF. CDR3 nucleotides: TGTGCCAGCAGTCCCGGGACTAGCGGTTACGAGCAGTACTTC.

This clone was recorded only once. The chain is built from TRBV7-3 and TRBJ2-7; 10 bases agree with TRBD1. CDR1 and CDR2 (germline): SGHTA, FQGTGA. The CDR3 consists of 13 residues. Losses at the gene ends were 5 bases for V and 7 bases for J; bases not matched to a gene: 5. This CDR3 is CASSQDRGNEQYF. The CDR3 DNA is TGTGCCAGCAGCCAGGACAGGGGGAATGAGCAGTACTTC.

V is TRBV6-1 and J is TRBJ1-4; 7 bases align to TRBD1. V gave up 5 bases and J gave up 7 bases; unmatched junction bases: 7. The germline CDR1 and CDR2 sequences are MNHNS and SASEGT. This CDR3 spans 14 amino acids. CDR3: CASSSRRGIEKLFF. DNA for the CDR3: TGTGCCAGCAGTTCCCGCAGGGGGATTGAAAAACTGTTTTTT.

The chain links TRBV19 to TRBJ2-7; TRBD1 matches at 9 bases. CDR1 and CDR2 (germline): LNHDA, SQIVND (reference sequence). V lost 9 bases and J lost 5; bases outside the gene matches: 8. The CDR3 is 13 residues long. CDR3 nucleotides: TGTGCCAGCTTCCGGGACAGGGACCACGAGCAGTACTTC. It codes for CASFRDRDHEQYF. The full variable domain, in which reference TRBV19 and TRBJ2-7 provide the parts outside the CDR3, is DGGITQSPKYLFRKEGQNVTLSCEQNLNHDAMYWYRQDPGQGLRLIYYSQIVNDFQKGDIAEGYSVSREKKESFPLTVTSAQKNPTAFYLCASFRDRDHEQYFGPGTRLTVT.